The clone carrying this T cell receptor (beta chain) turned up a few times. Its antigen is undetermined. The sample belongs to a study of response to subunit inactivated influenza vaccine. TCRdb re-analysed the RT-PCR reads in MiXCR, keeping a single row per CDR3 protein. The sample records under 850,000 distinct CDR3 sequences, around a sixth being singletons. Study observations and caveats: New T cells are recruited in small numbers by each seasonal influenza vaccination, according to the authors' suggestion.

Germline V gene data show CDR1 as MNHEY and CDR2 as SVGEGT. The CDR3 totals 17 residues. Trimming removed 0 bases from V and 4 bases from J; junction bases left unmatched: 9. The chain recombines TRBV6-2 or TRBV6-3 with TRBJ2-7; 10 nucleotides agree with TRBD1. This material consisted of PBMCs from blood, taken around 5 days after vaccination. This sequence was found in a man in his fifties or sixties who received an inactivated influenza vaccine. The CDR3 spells CASSYSATTGGGYEQYF. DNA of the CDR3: TGTGCCAGCAGTTACTCGGCAACGACAGGGGGCGGTTACGAGCAGTACTTC.